These 24 T cell receptor beta chains share one sample of origin, sequenced in a study of shared clonotypes between healthy human individuals. Produced via immunoSEQ multiplex PCR; TCRdb's table is partial and in-frame only. Of about 1.4 million clones in the sample, roughly 95% were seen once. Sequencing used naive CD4+ T cells sorted from blood. Subset: CD45RA+ positively selected. The receptors originated from a man aged 30 to 39 in good health.

For the CDR3, the DNA is TGTGCCATCAGTGAGTCGATAGCCCTAGCGGGCGAGGGGACCCAGTACTTC. This sequence encodes CAISESIALAGEGTQYF. The gene calls are TRBV10-3 and TRBJ2-5, with 8 bases lining up with TRBD2. J was trimmed by 7 bases and V by 0 bases; bases with no gene match: 13. This CDR3 has 17 residues. Germline values: CDR1 ENHRY, CDR2 SYGVKD.

The chain is built from TRBV5-1 and TRBJ2-2, with D possibly TRBD1 on 6 matching bases. Germline CDR1 and CDR2: SGHRS and YFSETQ. The CDR3 runs 16 residues. The ends were cut back, 2 bases at V and 4 bases at J, with 15 bases in the middle. CDR3 DNA: TGCGCCAGCAGCTTAAGGGGGAGTTGGGGCACCGGGGAGCTGTTTTTT. It yields the protein CASSLRGSWGTGELFF.

As regards this clone: The germline gene is not matched at one end of the junction; a read error may be the cause. The chain joins TRBV29-1 to TRBJ2-1; maybe TRBD1 (7 bases). Germline CDR1 reads SQVTM; CDR2 reads ANQGSEA. The CDR3 is 14 residues long. DNA of the CDR3: TGCAGCGTCCGACAGGGACTGGGGTACAATGGGCAGTTCTTC. Residues: CSVRQGLGYNGQFF.

The chain uses TRBV21-1 and TRBJ2-7; the table's D call, TRBD1, was not checked against the DNA. TRBV21-1 is marked as a pseudogene. The CDR3 is made up of 14 amino acids. Here the CDR3 reads CASRPPGNSYEQYF. CDR3 coding DNA: TGTGCCAGCCGGCCCCCAGGGAACTCCTACGAGCAGTACTTC.

Details on this clone: The same CDR3 arises from other DNA sequences in this sample as well. V usage is TRBV9 and J usage is TRBJ2-1; 9 bases are a match to TRBD2. Germline lookup yields CDR1 SGDLS and CDR2 YYNGEE. The CDR3 contains 16 residues. Trimming at V came to 0 bases and at J to 2 bases, leaving 3 bases not matched to a gene. CDR3 nucleotides: TGTGCCAGCAGCGTAGGATCTAGCGGGACCTACAATGAGCAGTTCTTC. Its protein product is CASSVGSSGTYNEQFF.

The chain employs TRBV5-4 and TRBJ2-2, with D possibly being TRBD1 (5 bases). V was trimmed by 0 bases and J by 6 bases, leaving 9 bases between them. Germline values: CDR1 SGHNT, CDR2 YYREEE (reference sequence). The CDR3 sequence is 14 residues long. The CDR3 loop is CASSLDRPSGELFF. CDR3 sequence (DNA): TGTGCCAGCAGCTTGGACAGGCCTTCCGGGGAGCTGTTTTTT. Drawing the rest from reference TRBV5-4 and TRBJ2-2, the complete variable domain is ETGVTQSPTHLIKTRGQQVTLRCSSQSGHNTVSWYQQALGQGPQFIFQYYREEENGRGNFPPRFSGLQFPNYSSELNVNALELDDSALYLCASSLDRPSGELFFGEGSRLTVL.

This chain joins TRBV4-3 and TRBJ1-1; D unclear. Between the trimmed V and J ends, which lost 0 bases and 1 base, there was a span of 9 bases. Germline CDR1 and CDR2: LGHNA and YSLEER. CDR3 length: 15 amino acids. CDR3 nucleotide sequence: TGCGCCAGCAGCCAAGAAGGACGGTCGAACACTGAAGCTTTCTTT. Amino acids: CASSQEGRSNTEAFF.

The rearrangement links TRBV7-9 to TRBJ1-4, with D hard to call. This CDR3 is built from 14 residues. V dropped 2 bases and J dropped 4 bases, with 8 bases sitting between them. Per the germline V gene, CDR1 is SEHNR and CDR2 is FQNEAQ (reference sequence). The CDR3 nucleotides read TGTGCCAGCAGCTTAAGGGCAGTTAATGAAAAACTGTTTTTT. This codes for CASSLRAVNEKLFF. Full variable domain (outside the CDR3, taken from reference TRBV7-9 and TRBJ1-4): DTGVSQNPRHKITKRGQNVTFRCDPISEHNRLYWYRQTLGQGPEFLTYFQNEAQLEKSRLLSDRFSAERPKGSFSTLEIQRTEQGDSAMYLCASSLRAVNEKLFFGSGTQLSVL.

The chain couples TRBV5-1 to TRBJ2-3; no definite D call. The CDR3 contains 16 residues. The germline gives CDR1 SGHRS, CDR2 YFSETQ. V was cut by 0 bases and J by 2 bases, with 13 bases left in between. CDR3 sequence (DNA): TGCGCCAGCAGCTTGGATCAGCGAGAGTACACAGATACGCAGTATTTT. Translated: CASSLDQREYTDTQYF.

This clone was seen once. The J gene is TRBJ1-2, the V gene TRBV28; no clear D gene. CDR1 and CDR2 from the germline V gene are MDHEN and SYDVKM. The CDR3 totals 13 residues. V was trimmed by 2 bases and J by 8 bases, leaving 12 bases between them. The CDR3 nucleotides are TGTGCCAGCAGTTTAACTCCGTCTAGGGGCTACACCTTC. Protein product: CASSLTPSRGYTF.

The chain combines TRBV6-4 with TRBJ2-3, with a tentative D call TRBD2 (5 bases). The ends were cut back, 6 bases at V and 4 bases at J, with 20 bases in the middle. The CDR3 has 16 residues. The V gene's germline CDR1 is MRHNA and CDR2 SNTAGT. The CDR3 loop is CASSPTSGGVADTQYF. CDR3 DNA sequence: TGTGCCAGCAGCCCTACTAGTGGTGGAGTTGCAGATACGCAGTATTTT.

V gene TRBV28 combines with J gene TRBJ2-6, with TRBD1 as a possible D gene (6 bases). V was trimmed by 2 bases and J by 2 bases, leaving 13 bases between them. Germline CDR1 reads MDHEN; CDR2 reads SYDVKM. The length of the CDR3 is 17 residues. The CDR3 DNA reads as TGTGCCAGCAGTTTACTGGGGGCAGCTGCTGGGGCCAACGTCCTGACTTTC. Amino acids: CASSLLGAAAGANVLTF.

The rearrangement uses TRBV28 and TRBJ1-2, with TRBD1 matching over 9 bases. The CDR3 sequence is 14 residues long. Looked up from germline, CDR1 is MDHEN and CDR2 is SYDVKM. With 4 bases clipped from V and 8 bases from J, the junction kept 8 bases outside the gene matches. CDR3 DNA: TGTGCCAGCAGTTCAGGACAGGGGACACTGGGCTACACCTTC. Translating gives CASSSGQGTLGYTF.

V usage is TRBV19 and J usage is TRBJ1-5, with 8 bases matching TRBD1. The CDR3 extends over 14 amino acids. With V trimmed by 9 bases and J by 7 bases, 11 bases remained unmatched. Germline V CDR1 and CDR2: LNHDA, SQIVND (reference sequence). The CDR3 loop is CASTPRGLGQPQHF. In nucleotides, the CDR3 is TGTGCCAGCACACCCAGGGGGCTGGGGCAGCCCCAGCATTTT.

The chain has TRBV6-4 and TRBJ2-1, with a tentative D call TRBD2 (5 bases). Germline CDR1 is MRHNA and CDR2 is SNTAGT. The V gene lost 5 bases and the J gene lost 4 bases, with 12 bases spanning the gap. CDR3 size: 14 residues. The CDR3 here is CASSRGSPYNEQFF. The CDR3 region has the DNA TGTGCCAGCAGTCGTGGGAGCCCGTACAATGAGCAGTTCTTC.

The V gene is TRBV5-6, the J gene TRBJ2-1, with 9 bases that match TRBD2. J gave up 2 bases and V 4 bases, and 7 bases lay outside the gene matches. The CDR3 is 16 residues long. The germline V gene encodes CDR1 SGHDT and CDR2 YYEEEE. The CDR3 loop is CASSDYSGSTYNEQFF. The CDR3 DNA follows: TGTGCCAGCAGCGACTATAGCGGGAGTACCTACAATGAGCAGTTCTTC.

The CDR3 sequence is CASSQTLPSGSRVEQFF. CDR3 DNA sequence: TGCGCCAGCAGCCAAACCCTCCCTAGCGGGAGTCGTGTTGAGCAGTTCTTC. The J gene is TRBJ2-1, the V gene TRBV4-3, with 10 bases lining up with TRBD2. CDR1 and CDR2 from the germline V gene are LGHNA and YSLEER. This CDR3 is built from 17 residues. Trimming removed 2 bases from V and 9 bases from J; junction bases left unmatched: 13.

The rearrangement links TRBV29-1 to TRBJ2-1, with 10 bases lining up with TRBD2. V lost 1 base and J lost 10; bases outside the gene matches: 13. The germline CDR1 and CDR2 sequences are SQVTM and ANQGSEA. The CDR3 covers 16 residues. CDR3 DNA: TGCAGCGTTGAAGGGACGGCTAGCGGGAGCTTGATGGAGCAGTTCTTC. This codes for CSVEGTASGSLMEQFF.

The chain employs TRBV10-3 and TRBJ2-7; 7 nucleotides line up with TRBD1. V lost 6 bases, J lost 3 bases, and 8 bases stayed unmatched. CDR3 length: 14 residues. Germline V gene sequence: CDR1 ENHRY, CDR2 SYGVKD. The DNA for the CDR3 is TGTGCCATCAGGATATCGGGACAGAACTACGAGCAGTACTTC. Its translation is CAIRISGQNYEQYF.

J is TRBJ2-7 and V is TRBV11-2; 7 nucleotides match TRBD1. Germline CDR1 and CDR2: SGHAT and FQNNGV. This CDR3 comprises 15 residues. The V and J ends lost 4 bases and 2 bases, in that order; junction bases with no gene match: 8. CDR3: CASSSETGQPYEQYF. CDR3 in DNA: TGTGCCAGCAGCTCGGAGACAGGGCAGCCCTACGAGCAGTACTTC.

The rearrangement uses TRBV28 and TRBJ2-1, with no clear D. Trimming removed 4 bases from V and 5 bases from J, with 6 bases in between. Germline CDR1 and CDR2: MDHEN and SYDVKM. The CDR3 extends over 12 amino acids. The CDR3 sequence is CASSWVNNEQFF. The CDR3 DNA sequence: TGTGCCAGCAGTTGGGTGAACAATGAGCAGTTCTTC.

V and J are TRBV11-2 and TRBJ2-1; D is unclear. Germline CDR1 and CDR2: SGHAT and FQNNGV. Trimming shortened V by 10 bases and J by 5 bases, and 21 bases separated the two germline ends. CDR3 length equals 15 residues. The CDR3: CATARLTGPHNEQFF. The CDR3 DNA reads as TGTGCCACCGCCCGGCTCACCGGCCCCCACAATGAGCAGTTCTTC.

The chain joins TRBV7-9 to TRBJ2-1, with D uncertain. The germline V gene has CDR1 SEHNR and CDR2 FQNEAQ (reference sequence). Trimming shortened V by 2 bases and J by 0 bases, and 14 bases separated the two germline ends. This CDR3 has 17 residues. This chain's CDR3 is CASSLTPMAVSYNEQFF. CDR3 in DNA: TGTGCCAGCAGCTTAACCCCGATGGCGGTCTCCTACAATGAGCAGTTCTTC.

The chain uses TRBV9 and TRBJ2-2; 9 bases line up with TRBD2. The CDR3 totals 16 residues. J lost 5 bases, V lost 0 bases, and 5 bases had no gene match. The germline V gene has CDR1 SGDLS and CDR2 YYNGEE. The CDR3 coding sequence is TGTGCCAGCAGCGTAGCCTCTAGCGGGACGACCGGGGAGCTGTTTTTT. Translating it yields CASSVASSGTTGELFF.